The rows below give T cell receptor beta chains drawn from one sample of a study of cytomegalovirus exposure and HLA in healthy donors. Clones were read by immunoSEQ multiplex PCR, and TCRdb kept only the in-frame ones, dropping some. This sample has about 140,000 clones, with approximately 80% found just once. The material sequenced was PBMCs. The origin of the receptors is a woman aged 40 to 50 in good health and CMV-seronegative. The CDR3 runs from the conserved cysteine through the conserved F or W. D genes are given only for firm matches. Clone size, where shown, is once, few, many, or a class for clones that have expanded.

clone size: .
D gene: TRBD1
V gene: TRBV27
J gene: TRBJ1-5
CDR3 protein: CASRQGGGQPQHF
CDR3 DNA: TGTGCCAGCAGACAGGGGGGGGGACAGCCCCAGCATTTT

clone size: once
D gene: TRBD2
V gene: TRBV9
J gene: TRBJ2-1
CDR3 protein: CASGGTSGRGNEQFF
CDR3 DNA: TGTGCCAGTGGCGGGACTAGCGGGAGGGGGAATGAGCAGTTCTTC

clone size: few
D gene: TRBD1
V gene: TRBV7-6
J gene: TRBJ1-2
CDR3 protein: CASSAGQGYGYTF
CDR3 DNA: TGTGCCAGCAGCGCCGGACAGGGCTATGGCTACACCTTC

clone size: .
D gene: TRBD2
V gene: TRBV7-8
J gene: TRBJ2-3
CDR3 protein: CASSLEAGVPTDTQYF
CDR3 DNA: TGTGCCAGCAGCTTAGAAGCGGGGGTTCCCACAGATACGCAGTATTTT

clone size: .
D gene: .
V gene: TRBV27
J gene: TRBJ1-1
CDR3 protein: CASSRNLRGTEAFF
CDR3 DNA: TGTGCCAGCAGCCGCAACCTCAGGGGTACTGAAGCTTTCTTT

clone size: few
D gene: .
V gene: TRBV5-1
J gene: TRBJ1-1
CDR3 protein: CASSWTGGTEAFF
CDR3 DNA: TGCGCCAGCAGCTGGACGGGGGGGACTGAAGCTTTCTTT

clone size: .
D gene: .
V gene: TRBV18
J gene: TRBJ1-2
CDR3 protein: CASSPDGNYGYTF
CDR3 DNA: TGTGCCAGCTCCCCTGACGGGAACTATGGCTACACCTTC

clone size: .
D gene: .
V gene: TRBV6-1
J gene: TRBJ2-7
CDR3 protein: CASSARERGGEQYF
CDR3 DNA: TGTGCCAGCAGTGCGCGGGAACGAGGTGGCGAGCAGTACTTC

clone size: .
D gene: TRBD1
V gene: TRBV28
J gene: TRBJ2-3
CDR3 protein: CASSLQGQGPDTQYF
CDR3 DNA: TGTGCCAGCAGCCTCCAAGGACAGGGACCAGATACGCAGTATTTT

clone size: few
D gene: .
V gene: TRBV5-5
J gene: TRBJ2-7
CDR3 protein: CASSLASWGDYEQYF
CDR3 DNA: TGTGCCAGCAGCTTGGCCTCATGGGGGGACTACGAGCAGTACTTC

clone size: .
D gene: .
V gene: TRBV4-1
J gene: TRBJ2-1
CDR3 protein: CASSFGPLGDEQFF
CDR3 DNA: TGCGCCAGCAGTTTCGGACCACTAGGCGATGAGCAGTTCTTC

clone size: many
D gene: .
V gene: TRBV9
J gene: TRBJ1-2
CDR3 protein: CASSVTDSWGYTF
CDR3 DNA: TGTGCCAGCAGCGTAACGGACTCTTGGGGCTACACCTTC

clone size: .
D gene: .
V gene: TRBV7-9
J gene: TRBJ1-1
CDR3 protein: CSSSSARVAFF
CDR3 DNA: TGTTCCAGCAGCAGCGCACGCGTAGCTTTCTTT

clone size: .
D gene: .
V gene: TRBV29-1
J gene: TRBJ2-3
CDR3 protein: CSVEDIGAIRTDTQYF
CDR3 DNA: TGCAGCGTTGAAGATATAGGAGCGATTAGAACAGATACGCAGTATTTT

clone size: .
D gene: .
V gene: TRBV5-1
J gene: TRBJ1-2
CDR3 protein: CASSLATSPRGLYGYTF
CDR3 DNA: TGCGCCAGCAGCTTGGCAACCTCGCCCCGGGGTTTATATGGCTACACCTTC

clone size: few
D gene: .
V gene: TRBV14
J gene: TRBJ2-7
CDR3 protein: CASSQAGRSYEQYF
CDR3 DNA: TGTGCCAGCAGCCAGGCAGGTCGCTCCTACGAGCAGTACTTC

clone size: .
D gene: .
V gene: TRBV2
J gene: TRBJ1-2
CDR3 protein: CASRPEGAGGYTF
CDR3 DNA: TGTGCCAGCAGGCCCGAGGGCGCGGGCGGCTACACCTTC

clone size: .
D gene: .
V gene: TRBV7-8
J gene: TRBJ2-1
CDR3 protein: CASSLRRDPYNEQFF
CDR3 DNA: TGTGCCAGCAGCCTGAGGCGGGACCCCTACAATGAGCAGTTCTTC